Below are 32 T cell receptor beta chains sequenced from a single sample in a study of control samples from healthy donors and cancer patients. Produced via immunoSEQ multiplex PCR; TCRdb's table is partial and in-frame only. The data hold around 52,000 clones, with 75% to 95% observed a single time. The sequencing input was PBMCs. Receptors originate from a man aged 25-45 years with colorectal cancer.

The CDR3 region is CASRGGLFTDTQYF. The CDR3 coding sequence is TGCGCCAGCAGGGGGGGACTTTTCACAGATACGCAGTATTTT. The chain is built from TRBV5-1 and TRBJ2-3; possible D gene TRBD2, 6 bases. The CDR3 totals 14 residues. Looked up from germline, CDR1 is SGHRS and CDR2 is YFSETQ. V lost 5 bases and J 2 bases, leaving 12 bases between the germline ends.

CDR3 amino acids: CASSEVRNQPQHF. CDR3 nucleotide sequence: TGTGCCAGCAGTGAAGTACGGAATCAGCCCCAGCATTTT. The rearrangement joins TRBV2 to TRBJ1-5; D gene uncertain. From germline, CDR1 is SNHLY and CDR2 FYNNEI. The ends were cut back, 1 base at V and 4 bases at J, with 5 bases in the middle. The CDR3 covers 13 residues.

This clone showed up just a few times. The CDR3 DNA reads TGTGCCAGCAGTTACGGGGGATCCACTGAAGCTTTCTTT. Encoded protein: CASSYGGSTEAFF. The chain recombines TRBV6-5 with TRBJ1-1, with D maybe TRBD1 (5 bases). Germline V gives CDR1 MNHEY, CDR2 SVGAGI. Between the trimmed V and J ends, which lost 2 bases and 4 bases, there was a span of 8 bases. The length of the CDR3 is 13 residues.

Here the CDR3 DNA reads TGTGCCAGCAGTCTCGGACAGGCAACTAATGAAAAACTGTTTTTT. Protein: CASSLGQATNEKLFF. The chain has TRBV2 and TRBJ1-4, with 7 bases identical to TRBD1. The CDR3 covers 15 residues. Germline assignment: CDR1 SNHLY and CDR2 FYNNEI. With 5 bases clipped from V and 0 bases from J, the junction kept 3 bases outside the gene matches.

This chain links TRBV11-2 with TRBJ1-1, with D possibly being TRBD1 (5 bases). This CDR3 is 15 amino acids long. CDR1 SGHAT and CDR2 FQNNGV come from the germline V gene. The V end was cut by 5 bases, the J end by 6 bases, with 19 bases between. CDR3 protein: CASSPLAGWYPEAFF. As DNA, the CDR3 is TGTGCCAGCAGCCCCTTGGCAGGGTGGTATCCTGAAGCTTTCTTT.

The chain joins TRBV6-2 or TRBV6-3 to TRBJ2-5; no reliable D call. The V gene lost 2 bases and the J gene lost 1 base, with 14 bases spanning the gap. From germline, CDR1 is MNHEY and CDR2 SVGEGT. The CDR3 runs to 16 residues. The CDR3 protein is CASSYNRAAPQETQYF. DNA of the CDR3: TGTGCCAGCAGTTACAATCGGGCGGCGCCCCAAGAGACCCAGTACTTC.

This clone is judged medium-sized. This rearrangement joins TRBV11-2 to TRBJ2-1, with D hard to call. CDR1 SGHAT and CDR2 FQNNGV come from the germline V gene. With 1 base removed from V and 0 bases from J, the gap between germline ends came to 10 bases. The CDR3 extends over 16 amino acids. CDR3 protein: CASSLVFGSSYNEQFF. The CDR3 bases are TGTGCCAGCAGCTTAGTTTTCGGAAGCTCCTACAATGAGCAGTTCTTC. The full variable domain, with the rest looked up from reference TRBV11-2 and TRBJ2-1, is EAGVAQSPRYKIIEKRQSVAFWCNPISGHATLYWYQQILGQGPKLLIQFQNNGVVDDSQLPKDRFSAERLKGVDSTLKIQPAKLEDSAVYLCASSLVFGSSYNEQFFGPGTRLTVL.

The chain carries TRBV15 and TRBJ2-7; 10 nucleotides align to TRBD1. Germline assignment: CDR1 LNHNV and CDR2 YYDKDF (reference sequence). CDR3 length: 14 residues. V was pared by 5 bases and J by 3 bases, with 4 bases of the junction left unmatched. The CDR3 DNA is TGTGCCACCAGCGACCGGGACAGGGGCTACGAGCAGTACGTC. Residues: CATSDRDRGYEQYV.

J is TRBJ1-2 and V is TRBV4-3; 9 positions agree with TRBD1. Looked up from germline, CDR1 is LGHNA and CDR2 is YSLEER. This CDR3 has 17 amino acids. The ends lost 0 bases at V and 8 bases at J; junction bases unmatched: 13. The CDR3 reads CASSQDSGEQGAGGYTF. The DNA for the CDR3 is TGCGCCAGCAGCCAAGATTCGGGGGAACAGGGGGCTGGCGGCTACACCTTC.

The chain is built from TRBV5-8 and TRBJ2-1; D unclear. Germline-derived CDR1 and CDR2 are SGHTS and YDEGEE. V was pared by 4 bases and J by 5 bases, with 19 bases between. This CDR3 region has 16 residues. The CDR3 DNA sequence: TGTGCCAGCAGCCCTACACGTAGCCGGGTTAACAATGAGCAGTTCTTC. Residues: CASSPTRSRVNNEQFF.

The chain carries TRBV6-2 or TRBV6-3 and TRBJ2-1; the D call may be TRBD1 or TRBD2 (7 bases each). Trimming took 6 bases from V and 6 from J, leaving 21 bases between them. CDR3 length: 16 amino acids. Germline lookup yields CDR1 MNHEY and CDR2 SVGEGT. The CDR3 nucleotides are TGTGCCAGCAGCACAGGGGCCGGGGGGACCGTCAATGAGCAGTTCTTC. Translated, it gives CASSTGAGGTVNEQFF.

The chain combines TRBV11-2 with TRBJ2-7; TRBD2 might be the D (6 bases). The CDR3 contains 14 residues. From germline, CDR1 is SGHAT and CDR2 FQNNGV. The V gene lost 7 bases and the J gene lost 3 bases, with 16 bases spanning the gap. Written as DNA, the CDR3 is TGTGCCAGCACCAAAACCGGGACTCTCTACGAGCAGTACTTC. This sequence encodes CASTKTGTLYEQYF.

The genes are TRBV1 and TRBJ2-6. TRBV1 is a pseudogene segment. The CDR3 totals 18 residues. The CDR3 is CTSSLPSLCTKRANVLTF. The CDR3 DNA reads TGCACCAGCAGTTTACCAAGTTTGTGCACAAAGCGGGCCAACGTCCTGACTTTC.

V and J are TRBV19 and TRBJ2-3; a weak D match, TRBD2 (7 bases). V was clipped by 8 bases and J by 0 bases, with 15 bases between them. Germline V gene lookup returns CDR1 LNHDA and CDR2 SQIVND (reference sequence). The CDR3 totals 15 residues. For the CDR3, the DNA is TGTGCCAGTTCACTCCGGGGGGCTAGCACAGATACGCAGTATTTT. It translates to CASSLRGASTDTQYF.

The gene calls are TRBV9 and TRBJ1-3; D remains unclear. This CDR3 has 14 amino acids. V was trimmed by 0 bases and J by 4 bases, leaving 8 bases between them. Germline CDR1 SGDLS, CDR2 YYNGEE. As DNA, the CDR3 is TGTGCCAGCAGCGTAGAGGGTGACGGAAACACCATATATTTT. Its protein product is CASSVEGDGNTIYF.

The chain uses TRBV10-3 and TRBJ2-3, with a possible D match to TRBD1 (5 bases). Germline assignment: CDR1 ENHRY and CDR2 SYGVKD. Trimming left V 2 bases short and J 5 bases short, with 8 bases between. This CDR3 is 13 amino acids long. This CDR3 is CAISEVQGDTQYF. The DNA of the CDR3 is TGTGCCATCAGTGAGGTCCAGGGAGATACGCAGTATTTT.

The chain combines TRBV18 with TRBJ2-3; 12 bases match TRBD2. V shed 2 bases and J 0 bases; nucleotides not matched to a gene: 6. CDR1 and CDR2 from the germline V gene are KGHSH and LQKENI. There are 18 residues in the CDR3. CDR3 nucleotides: TGTGCCAGCTCACCAAGACTAGCGGGGGACCTTAGCACAGATACGCAGTATTTT. Translated, it gives CASSPRLAGDLSTDTQYF.

This clone was recorded once. This chain uses TRBV27 with TRBJ1-2, with 9 bases that match TRBD1. CDR1 and CDR2 (germline): MNHEY, SMNVEV (reference sequence). J gave up 8 bases and V 6 bases, and 10 bases lay outside the gene matches. The CDR3 is made up of 14 amino acids. In DNA, the CDR3 is TGTGCCAGCAGCCTCCGGGACAGGGATAGCGGCTACACCTTC. Its protein product is CASSLRDRDSGYTF.

The chain employs TRBV10-2 and TRBJ1-6; D might be TRBD1 (5 bases). Trimming stripped 3 bases from V and 9 bases from J, with 12 bases between. The CDR3 extends over 14 amino acids. The germline CDR1 and CDR2 sequences are WSHSY and SAAADI. Written as DNA, the CDR3 is TGCGCCAGCAGTGACAGGGAAAGTCTTTCACCCCTCCACTTT. Its translation: CASSDRESLSPLHF.

The genes are TRBV6-2 or TRBV6-3 and TRBJ2-7; 7 positions match TRBD1. Unmatched junction bases numbered 11, after V lost 4 bases and J lost 2 bases. Germline V gene lookup returns CDR1 MNHEY and CDR2 SVGEGT. The CDR3 extends over 16 amino acids. As DNA, the CDR3 is TGTGCCAGCAGTTCCCCCGGCCGAGGACAGGCCTACGAGCAGTACTTC. Translated, it gives CASSSPGRGQAYEQYF.

The count of this clone is one. The chain recombines TRBV29-1 with TRBJ1-1, with D unclear. The CDR3 runs 14 residues. Germline CDR1 is SQVTM and CDR2 is ANQGSEA. V lost 6 bases to trimming and J lost 1 base, with 15 bases between them. CDR3 in DNA: TGCAGCGTGGAGTTAGGACCGCCGAACACTGAAGCTTTCTTT. Translation gives CSVELGPPNTEAFF.

This rearrangement joins TRBV7-2 to TRBJ1-2; no definite D call. CDR3 length: 14 amino acids. V shed 5 bases and J shed 6 bases, with 16 bases lying between them. The germline V gene encodes CDR1 SGHTA and CDR2 FQGNSA. The CDR3 DNA reads TGTGCCAGCAGCCGGAGGGAAGGGAAAGATGGCTACACCTTC. This translates into CASSRREGKDGYTF. Filled out from reference TRBV7-2 and TRBJ1-2, the complete variable domain reads GAGVSQSPSNKVTEKGKDVELRCDPISGHTALYWYRQSLGQGLEFLIYFQGNSAPDKSGLPSDRFSAERTGGSVSTLTIQRTQQEDSAVYLCASSRREGKDGYTFGSGTRLTVV.

J is TRBJ1-5 and V is TRBV4-1; 9 nucleotides match TRBD1. The length of the CDR3 is 15 residues. Germline V gene sequence: CDR1 MGHRA, CDR2 YSYEKL. Unmatched junction bases numbered 8, after V lost 4 bases and J lost 7 bases. The CDR3 is CASSRDRVGEQPQHF. The DNA for the CDR3 is TGCGCCAGCAGCCGGGACAGGGTTGGTGAGCAGCCCCAGCATTTT.

The rearrangement joins TRBV10-1 to TRBJ2-5, with D tentatively TRBD2 (6 bases). The V and J ends lost 6 bases and 1 base respectively, with 18 bases between them. The V gene's germline CDR1 is WNHNN and CDR2 SYGVQD (reference sequence). The CDR3 loop spans 16 amino acids. CDR3 amino acids: CASSSDRDLRQETQYF. CDR3 coding DNA: TGCGCCAGCAGCTCGGACCGGGACTTGCGCCAAGAGACCCAGTACTTC.

This rearrangement joins TRBV5-1 to TRBJ1-4; possibly TRBD1 for D (5 bases). The CDR3 is 13 amino acids. Trimming pared 0 bases from V and 6 bases from J, leaving 6 bases between. CDR1 and CDR2 (germline): SGHRS, YFSETQ. The CDR3: CASSLVGDEKLFF. Here the CDR3 DNA reads TGCGCCAGCAGCTTGGTGGGGGATGAAAAACTGTTTTTT.

The chain recombines TRBV9 with TRBJ2-2; D is possibly TRBD2 (5 bases). The germline CDR1 and CDR2 sequences are SGDLS and YYNGEE. Trimming stripped 0 bases from V and 1 base from J, with 7 bases between. The CDR3 is made up of 15 amino acids. As DNA, the CDR3 is TGTGCCAGCAGCGTAGCAGAGGGGAACACCGGGGAGCTGTTTTTT. Protein: CASSVAEGNTGELFF.

V gene TRBV2 combines with J gene TRBJ2-1; a possible D gene is TRBD2 (7 bases). Germline V gives CDR1 SNHLY, CDR2 FYNNEI. The CDR3 is made up of 10 amino acids. Trimming shortened V by 8 bases and J by 9 bases, and 8 bases separated the two germline ends. Written as DNA, the CDR3 is TGTGCCAGCGGGGGGGCTGAGCAGTTCTTC. This sequence encodes CASGGAEQFF. The whole variable domain, remainder taken from reference TRBV2 and TRBJ2-1, is EPEVTQTPSHQVTQMGQEVILRCVPISNHLYFYWYRQILGQKVEFLVSFYNNEISEKSEIFDDQFSVERPDGSNFTLKIRSTKLEDSAMYFCASGGAEQFFGPGTRLTVL.

The V call is TRBV5-4, the J call TRBJ2-5, with 9 bases identical to TRBD1. Trimming at V came to 1 base and at J to 5 bases, leaving 3 bases not matched to a gene. Germline V gene sequence: CDR1 SGHNT, CDR2 YYREEE (reference sequence). The CDR3 spans 14 residues. This chain's CDR3 is CASSLTGGEETQYF. CDR3 nucleotides: TGTGCCAGCAGCTTGACAGGGGGCGAGGAGACCCAGTACTTC.

The chain joins TRBV30 to TRBJ1-2; TRBD1 might be the D (5 bases). Trimming stripped 5 bases from V and 4 bases from J, with 17 bases between. Germline CDR1 GTSNPN, CDR2 SVGIG (reference sequence). The CDR3 extends over 14 amino acids. For the CDR3, the DNA is TGTGCCTGGGATACAGGTGTCCATGGCTATGGCTACACCTTC. This encodes CAWDTGVHGYGYTF.

V gene TRBV30 combines with J gene TRBJ2-5; D remains unclear. The CDR3 extends over 14 amino acids. V was cut by 6 bases and J by 4 bases, with 18 bases left in between. CDR1 and CDR2 (germline): GTSNPN, SVGIG (reference sequence). CDR3 DNA: TGTGCCTGCACCCACCGGGTGTCGGGAGAGACCCAGTACTTC. Encoded protein: CACTHRVSGETQYF.

This clone was recorded once. The chain uses TRBV7-2 and TRBJ1-4; TRBD1 matches at 10 bases. The trim removed 5 bases at V and 10 bases at J, leaving 13 bases unmatched. This CDR3 has 16 amino acids. Germline CDR1 reads SGHTA; CDR2 reads FQGNSA. The CDR3 is CASSLTGGSVIGKLFF. The CDR3 DNA reads TGTGCCAGCAGCCTGACAGGGGGCAGCGTCATTGGAAAACTGTTTTTT.

V and J are TRBV10-2 and TRBJ1-2, with D unresolved. Germline CDR1 is WSHSY and CDR2 is SAAADI. This CDR3 is 14 amino acids long. V gave up 4 bases and J gave up 4 bases, with 13 bases separating them. CDR3 loop: CASSVEAWGYGYTF. CDR3 DNA: TGCGCCAGCAGTGTCGAGGCCTGGGGCTATGGCTACACCTTC.